This is a list of T cell receptor beta chains from one sample in a study of molecular identifiers for immune sequencing clone quantification. From the PCR reads, TCRdb called clonotypes with MiXCR, one entry per CDR3 protein. The data contain 80,000 to 95,000 distinct CDR3 sequences, around 19% of them singletons. What was sequenced was naive CD8+ T cells from blood, with Jurkat cell RNA spiked in. The receptors were sampled from a human donor in good health. Some libraries in this study had Jurkat cell RNA spiked in. The CDR3 runs from the conserved cysteine through the conserved F or W. A D gene is named only where the DNA matches it firmly.

j_gene,v_gene,d_gene,CDR3aa
TRBJ2-7,TRBV19,TRBD2,CASSAIAGGPEQYF
TRBJ2-1,TRBV18,TRBD1,CASSLTGGNEQFF
TRBJ1-5,TRBV4-1,NA,CASSQRWAGNQPQHF
TRBJ2-2,TRBV29-1,TRBD2,CSVEGGSYPSGELFF
TRBJ2-5,TRBV6-6,TRBD2,CASSILAGLQETQYF
TRBJ2-3,TRBV6-2/TRBV6-3,TRBD2,CASSSDGLAGFTATQYF
TRBJ2-3,TRBV4-1,NA,CASSQSIARGGSDTQYF
TRBJ1-1,TRBV13,NA,CASTLGTGEAFF
TRBJ2-2,TRBV4-1,NA,CASSLHSIRQTNTGELFF
TRBJ2-7,TRBV29-1,NA,CSVVDGSYEQYF
TRBJ2-7,TRBV4-2,TRBD2,CASSQDLSWREGHRYEQYF
TRBJ2-3,TRBV20-1,NA,CSARDGVPGLLTDTQYF
TRBJ1-5,TRBV15,TRBD1,CATSRDDRVNQPQHF
TRBJ2-1,TRBV7-9,TRBD2,CASSFSGRDSYNEQFF
TRBJ1-1,TRBV4-3,NA,CASSQDETTGTEAFF
TRBJ2-7,TRBV4-3,NA,CASSPRSGSYEQYF
TRBJ2-3,TRBV5-1,TRBD2,CASSLDRAGGGTDTQYF
TRBJ2-2,TRBV3-1,NA,CASSQAQAAFRTGELFF
TRBJ2-1,TRBV27,TRBD2,CASTNSGPPTRYNEQFF
TRBJ2-5,TRBV7-2,NA,CASSLGSQGVGETQYF
TRBJ2-3,TRBV27,NA,CASRQTPLDTQYF
TRBJ2-7,TRBV20-1,NA,CSAREGTSYEQYF
TRBJ2-7,TRBV12-3/TRBV12-4,NA,CASSSSGPGSGEQYF
TRBJ1-5,TRBV6-5,NA,CASSPTGISQPQHF
TRBJ2-2,TRBV29-1,NA,CSVGFARGELFF
TRBJ2-1,TRBV27,TRBD2,CASSLSTSGRAEQFF
TRBJ1-2,TRBV6-2/TRBV6-3,NA,CASSYGRNYGYTF
TRBJ2-5,TRBV30,NA,CAHNLGSETQYF